The present T cell receptor (beta chain) was sequenced within a study of blood T cell repertoires in COVID-19. Looked up from germline, CDR1 is SEHNR and CDR2 is FQNEAQ (reference sequence). V was cut by 5 bases and J by 8 bases, with 25 bases left in between. The CDR3 runs 17 residues. Authors' processing steps: Nucleated cell counts were estimated from reference gene primer amplification. Profiled with immunoSEQ multiplex PCR; TCRdb holds only in-frame clones, not every one. The V and J calls and clone size come from that table; D and trimming were worked out from the DNA. This sample has 60,000 to 90,000 clones, with 75% to 90% found just once.

This chain uses TRBV7-9 with TRBJ2-1; possible D gene TRBD2, 6 bases. Sequencing used peripheral blood. The clonotype was recovered from a human donor in a cohort sampled during active COVID-19. The chain's CDR3 is CASSPRGYGTGSYEQFF. In DNA, the CDR3 is TGTGCCAGCAGCCCCCGGGGGTACGGGACGGGAAGTTATGAGCAGTTCTTC.